The 32 T cell receptor beta chains below all came from one sample that was sequenced in a study of CXCR3-negative and CXCR3-positive naive CD8 T cells (dated by TCRdb to the late 2010s). The antigens for these receptors are not known. Broader findings and caveats from the paper: Compared with CXCR3-negative naive cells, CXCR3-positive naive cells had TRB CDR3s with higher hydrophobicity (lower Kidera factor 4), lower energy, and higher strength and volume indices.

Reads for this sample came from a NextSeq 550. The Human TCR Profiling Kit (MiLaboratory) was used to prepare UMI-labeled 5' RACE TRB cDNA libraries. TCRdb reprocessed the reads and lists each CDR3 protein sequence as a single entry, with no DNA. This specimen's table enumerates roughly 6,000 distinct CDR3 sequences. The top ten clones comprise about 1.7% of the sample. The sample consisted of naive CXCR3+ CD8+ T cells from blood. This sample's cell subset or site label indicates: CD45RO-CCR7+CD27+CD95- naive CD8+ T cells expressing CXCR3 (TNR3+). The receptors derive from a human donor in good health. Some clones in this sample may be carry-over from other donors' samples.

The chain is built from TRBV19 and TRBJ1-1. CDR3 length equals 13 residues. CDR1 is LNHDA and CDR2 is SQIVND in the germline V gene (reference sequence). CDR3 residues: CASSMLSNTEAFF. The full variable domain, completed using reference TRBV19 and TRBJ1-1, is DGGITQSPKYLFRKEGQNVTLSCEQNLNHDAMYWYRQDPGQGLRLIYYSQIVNDFQKGDIAEGYSVSREKKESFPLTVTSAQKNPTAFYLCASSMLSNTEAFFGQGTRLTVV.

The chain uses TRBV29-1 and TRBJ2-7; TCRdb proposes TRBD2, but this gene call is untestable without DNA. There are 13 residues in the CDR3. Germline-derived CDR1 and CDR2 are SQVTM and ANQGSEA. CDR3 in amino acids: CSWRDSSSYEQYF.

Measured by frequency, this clonotype is medium-sized. The gene calls are TRBV5-8 and TRBJ2-1; TCRdb reports TRBD2, a call that lacks DNA to check it against. CDR3 length equals 16 residues. CDR1 SGHTS and CDR2 YDEGEE come from the germline V gene. The CDR3 reads CASSSYVAGPGDEQFF.

V and J are TRBV12-3 or TRBV12-4 and TRBJ2-7; the D call of TRBD2 rests on TCRdb alone, since no DNA is present to check it. The length of the CDR3 is 18 residues. CDR3 residues: CASSFSLAGYLGSYEQYF.

This clonotype is deemed medium-sized (0.01 to 0.1%) by its frequency. The chain is built from TRBV29-1 and TRBJ1-1; there is no DNA to check the TCRdb D call of TRBD1. The CDR3 is 13 residues long. Germline-derived CDR1 and CDR2 are SQVTM and ANQGSEA. This chain's CDR3 is CSVEGRRSNEAFF.

This chain joins TRBV7-9 and TRBJ2-5; TCRdb proposes TRBD1, but this gene call is untestable without DNA. This CDR3 spans 16 amino acids. The germline gives CDR1 SEHNR, CDR2 FQNEAQ (reference sequence). The chain's CDR3 is CASSRRGTGGEETQYF. The variable domain in full, completed from reference TRBV7-9 and TRBJ2-5, reads DTGVSQNPRHKITKRGQNVTFRCDPISEHNRLYWYRQTLGQGPEFLTYFQNEAQLEKSRLLSDRFSAERPKGSFSTLEIQRTEQGDSAMYLCASSRRGTGGEETQYFGPGTRLLVL.

The chain uses TRBV2 and TRBJ1-2; TCRdb outputs TRBD1, but without DNA this stays unchecked. Per the germline V gene, CDR1 is SNHLY and CDR2 is FYNNEI. The CDR3 has 18 amino acids. CDR3 region: CASSEALRETGANYGYTF.

The rearrangement joins TRBV12-3 or TRBV12-4 to TRBJ1-3. This CDR3 comprises 13 residues. The CDR3 sequence: CASQDGGGNTIYF.

This clonotype counts as medium-sized by frequency. The chain employs TRBV29-1 and TRBJ2-7; the D call of TRBD1 rests on TCRdb alone, since no DNA is present to check it. Per germline, CDR1 SQVTM and CDR2 ANQGSEA. The CDR3 length is 16 residues. The CDR3 sequence is CSVDFSSGELSYEQYF.

The chain joins TRBV11-2 to TRBJ2-7; the D gene TCRdb calls, TRBD1, cannot be checked with no DNA. Germline CDR1 is SGHAT and CDR2 is FQNNGV. This CDR3 is 20 amino acids long. This CDR3 is CASSLDNWGPVLLSSYEQYF.

Measured by frequency, this clonotype is medium-sized. The rearrangement uses TRBV7-8 and TRBJ2-7. The CDR3 is 16 amino acids. Germline loops: CDR1 SGHVS, CDR2 FQNEAQ. The CDR3 reads CASSSYRGQGPYEQYF.

In terms of frequency, this clonotype is medium-sized. This rearrangement joins TRBV20-1 to TRBJ1-5; TCRdb selects TRBD1, and the lack of DNA leaves this call unchecked. The V gene's germline CDR1 is DFQATT and CDR2 SNEGSKA (reference sequence). CDR3 length equals 15 residues. The chain's CDR3 is CSARVEGQGAQPQHF.

Considering frequency, this clonotype is medium-sized. The gene calls are TRBV20-1 and TRBJ2-3; TCRdb names TRBD1, which stays unverified in the absence of DNA. This CDR3 contains 16 residues. CDR1 is DFQATT and CDR2 is SNEGSKA in the germline V gene (reference sequence). The CDR3 loop is CSARDQGRGSTDTQYF.

The genes are TRBV29-1 and TRBJ2-7; TCRdb names TRBD2, which stays unverified in the absence of DNA. Germline V gene data show CDR1 as SQVTM and CDR2 as ANQGSEA. The length of the CDR3 is 16 residues. The CDR3 loop is CSVAGLAGVSREEQYF.

The chain has TRBV21-1 and TRBJ1-3; TCRdb proposes TRBD1, but this gene call is untestable without DNA. TRBV21-1 is classified as a pseudogene. The CDR3 is 14 residues long. The CDR3: CASRQGDTGNTIYF.

Judged by frequency, this clonotype is medium-sized. The V call is TRBV7-9, the J call TRBJ2-5; TCRdb's D call of TRBD2 is untestable without DNA. The germline gives CDR1 SEHNR, CDR2 FQNEAQ (reference sequence). CDR3 length: 18 amino acids. CDR3 protein: CASSFLMTSGTTQETQYF. Full variable domain (missing parts from reference TRBV7-9 and TRBJ2-5): DTGVSQNPRHKITKRGQNVTFRCDPISEHNRLYWYRQTLGQGPEFLTYFQNEAQLEKSRLLSDRFSAERPKGSFSTLEIQRTEQGDSAMYLCASSFLMTSGTTQETQYFGPGTRLLVL.

Its frequency marks this clonotype as medium-sized. This chain uses TRBV2 with TRBJ1-1; the TCRdb D gene call, TRBD1, has no DNA to confirm it. The CDR3 consists of 12 residues. From germline, CDR1 is SNHLY and CDR2 FYNNEI. The CDR3 loop reads CASDRAGTEAFF.

Measured by frequency, this clonotype is medium-sized. This rearrangement joins TRBV7-9 to TRBJ2-2; the TRBD2 assignment by TCRdb is unverifiable without DNA. The germline CDR1 and CDR2 sequences are SEHNR and FQNEAQ (reference sequence). This CDR3 is built from 15 residues. The chain's CDR3 is CASSLSQSPTGELFF.

The rearrangement joins TRBV12-3 or TRBV12-4 to TRBJ2-6. The CDR3 spans 15 residues. The CDR3 sequence is CASSPQRPGANVLTF.

This clonotype is medium-sized by frequency. The chain combines TRBV29-1 with TRBJ2-3; absent DNA, TCRdb's TRBD2 call cannot be checked. The germline V gene has CDR1 SQVTM and CDR2 ANQGSEA. The CDR3 sequence is 16 residues long. CDR3 amino acids: CSVEGTSGGTTDTQYF.

The V gene is TRBV29-1, the J gene TRBJ1-2. This CDR3 has 12 residues. Germline V gives CDR1 SQVTM, CDR2 ANQGSEA. The CDR3 here is CSVTPDGYGYTF. The full variable domain, completed using reference TRBV29-1 and TRBJ1-2, is SAVISQKPSRDICQRGTSLTIQCQVDSQVTMMFWYRQQPGQSLTLIATANQGSEATYESGFVIDKFPISRPNLTFSTLTVSNMSPEDSSIYLCSVTPDGYGYTFGSGTRLTVV.

The chain employs TRBV19 and TRBJ2-2; TCRdb picks TRBD1, but there is no DNA to check that call. This CDR3 has 15 residues. CDR1 is LNHDA, CDR2 SQIVND, per germline (reference sequence). The CDR3 sequence: CASNFRDQYTGELFF.

Its frequency marks this clonotype as medium-sized. The chain recombines TRBV3-1 with TRBJ1-2; there is no DNA to check the TCRdb D call of TRBD1. Germline values: CDR1 LGHDT, CDR2 YNNKEL (reference sequence). This CDR3 has 15 amino acids. This CDR3 is CASSQVETGPLGYTF. The full variable domain, with the rest looked up from reference TRBV3-1 and TRBJ1-2, is DTAVSQTPKYLVTQMGNDKSIKCEQNLGHDTMYWYKQDSKKFLKIMFSYNNKELIINETVPNRFSPKSPDKAHLNLHINSLELGDSAVYFCASSQVETGPLGYTFGSGTRLTVV.

This rearrangement joins TRBV12-3 or TRBV12-4 to TRBJ1-3. The CDR3 is 12 amino acids. The chain's CDR3 is CASTLGGNTIYF.

The V and J genes are TRBV20-1 and TRBJ2-2; absent DNA, TCRdb's TRBD2 call cannot be checked. From germline, CDR1 is DFQATT and CDR2 SNEGSKA (reference sequence). The CDR3 is made up of 16 amino acids. The CDR3 region is CSAEGLAGAGMGELFF.

The chain links TRBV7-9 to TRBJ1-2; the TCRdb D gene call, TRBD1, has no DNA to confirm it. Germline loops: CDR1 SEHNR, CDR2 FQNEAQ (reference sequence). The CDR3 covers 12 residues. The CDR3 sequence is CASTQPGQRGHF. The entire variable domain, with the rest obtained from reference TRBV7-9 and TRBJ1-2, is as follows: DTGVSQNPRHKITKRGQNVTFRCDPISEHNRLYWYRQTLGQGPEFLTYFQNEAQLEKSRLLSDRFSAERPKGSFSTLEIQRTEQGDSAMYLCASTQPGQRGHFGSGTRLTVV.

The V gene is TRBV29-1, the J gene TRBJ2-1. This CDR3 region has 14 residues. Germline CDR1 reads SQVTM; CDR2 reads ANQGSEA. The chain's CDR3 is CSVEHVQEKDEQFF.

The chain carries TRBV6-2 or TRBV6-3 and TRBJ2-1; the D call of TRBD1 rests on TCRdb alone, since no DNA is present to check it. This CDR3 has 14 amino acids. CDR1 MNHEY and CDR2 SVGEGT come from the germline V gene. CDR3 loop: CASSATTGSNEQFF.

Its frequency marks this clonotype as medium-sized (0.01 to 0.1%). This chain links TRBV7-9 with TRBJ2-7; as DNA is missing, the TRBD1 call by TCRdb cannot be tested. Germline V gives CDR1 SEHNR, CDR2 FQNEAQ (reference sequence). This CDR3 region has 14 residues. CDR3 in amino acids: CASSPGAEGDEQYF.

This clonotype ranks as medium-sized in terms of frequency. CDR3 sequence: CSARPENTEAFF. The V and J genes are TRBV20-1 and TRBJ1-1; TCRdb's assignment of TRBD1 cannot be checked, as there is no DNA. This CDR3 has 12 amino acids. Per germline, CDR1 DFQATT and CDR2 SNEGSKA (reference sequence).

The chain carries TRBV7-9 and TRBJ1-1; TCRdb's D call, TRBD1, is unchecked because there is no DNA. The CDR3 length is 15 residues. Per the germline V gene, CDR1 is SEHNR and CDR2 is FQNEAQ (reference sequence). This CDR3 is CASSTRDSHHTEAFF. Supplemented by reference TRBV7-9 and TRBJ1-1, the full variable domain reads DTGVSQNPRHKITKRGQNVTFRCDPISEHNRLYWYRQTLGQGPEFLTYFQNEAQLEKSRLLSDRFSAERPKGSFSTLEIQRTEQGDSAMYLCASSTRDSHHTEAFFGQGTRLTVV.

This clonotype shows up as medium-sized by frequency. V is TRBV6-2 or TRBV6-3 and J is TRBJ2-5; there is no DNA to check the TCRdb D call of TRBD2. The CDR3 is made up of 16 amino acids. CDR1 is MNHEY and CDR2 is SVGEGT in the germline V gene. Here the CDR3 reads CASSDQRGGHQETQYF.